A single sample is the source of the 12 T cell receptor beta chains below, sequenced in a study of response to subunit inactivated influenza vaccine. TCRdb recomputed calls from the RT-PCR reads with MiXCR, one row per CDR3 protein. The table records roughly 650,000 distinct CDR3 sequences, 12% to 15% of them present only once. Sample: PBMCs from blood, taken approximately 15 days before vaccination. These receptors originate from a man in his fifties who received an inactivated influenza vaccine.

Only a few counts were recorded for this clonotype. The chain has TRBV27 and TRBJ2-7, with 12 bases identical to TRBD1. Trimming at V came to 3 bases and at J to 4 bases, leaving 4 bases not matched to a gene. This CDR3 is built from 15 residues. The germline CDR1 and CDR2 sequences are MNHEY and SMNVEV (reference sequence). The CDR3 protein is CASSFGTGGRYEQYF. The CDR3 DNA reads TGTGCCAGCAGTTTCGGGACAGGGGGCAGGTACGAGCAGTACTTC.

The chain couples TRBV10-3 to TRBJ1-4; 7 bases agree with TRBD1. The CDR3 sequence is 14 residues long. Germline CDR1 and CDR2: ENHRY and SYGVKD. V gave up 2 bases and J gave up 7 bases; unmatched junction bases: 4. The CDR3 is CAISEGRGREKLFF. In DNA form, the CDR3 reads TGTGCCATCAGTGAGGGGAGGGGGCGTGAAAAACTGTTTTTT.

The chain couples TRBV2 to TRBJ1-1, with unresolved D. CDR3 length equals 14 residues. Germline CDR1 is SNHLY and CDR2 is FYNNEI. The ends were cut back, 7 bases at V and 1 base at J, with 13 bases in the middle. CDR3 nucleotide sequence: TGTGCCAGCAAATTGGGCGGGCAGAACACTGAAGCTTTCTTT. It translates to CASKLGGQNTEAFF.

V gene TRBV11-2 combines with J gene TRBJ2-7, with D perhaps TRBD2 (6 bases). CDR1 and CDR2 (germline): SGHAT, FQNNGV. The CDR3 has 14 amino acids. Trimming took off 4 bases at V and 4 bases at J, with 14 bases between the two ends. CDR3 protein: CASSWGDGLYEQYF. CDR3 sequence (DNA): TGTGCCAGCAGCTGGGGGGACGGATTATACGAGCAGTACTTC.

The chain is built from TRBV5-5 and TRBJ2-1, with a weak D call TRBD2 (5 bases). The CDR3 length is 17 residues. The V gene lost 4 bases and the J gene lost 0 bases, with 17 bases spanning the gap. The V gene's germline CDR1 is SGHKS and CDR2 YYEKEE (reference sequence). CDR3 region: CASSRSPTTSSYNEQFF. The CDR3 DNA is TGTGCCAGCAGCCGATCCCCGACTACGAGCTCCTACAATGAGCAGTTCTTC.

This clonotype occurred a few times. This sequence joins TRBV4-2 and TRBJ2-7; D remains ambiguous. V lost 1 base, J lost 2 bases, and 9 bases lay in between. The CDR3 length is 14 residues. Germline CDR1 is LGHNA and CDR2 is YNFKEQ. The CDR3 reads CASSQGFSPYEQYF. Here the CDR3 DNA reads TGTGCCAGCAGCCAAGGGTTCAGCCCCTACGAGCAGTACTTC.

Only a few counts were recorded for this clonotype. V usage is TRBV7-9 and J usage is TRBJ1-1, with no clear D. The V end lost 11 bases, the J end lost 0 bases, and 10 bases lay between the germline ends. This CDR3 has 12 amino acids. Per the germline V gene, CDR1 is SEHNR and CDR2 is FQNEAQ (reference sequence). CDR3 region: CAHSILNTEAFF. CDR3 sequence (DNA): TGTGCCCACAGCATACTGAACACTGAAGCTTTCTTT.

V and J are TRBV12-3 or TRBV12-4 and TRBJ2-7, with D maybe TRBD1 (5 bases). Between the trimmed V and J ends, which lost 2 bases and 3 bases, there was a span of 14 bases. The CDR3 consists of 15 residues. The CDR3 loop is CASSLRQGTDYEQYF. CDR3 nucleotide sequence: TGTGCCAGCAGTTTAAGGCAGGGTACGGACTACGAGCAGTACTTC.

The genes are TRBV28 and TRBJ2-7; a weak D match, TRBD2 (5 bases). CDR3 length: 16 residues. V dropped 3 bases and J dropped 0 bases, with 15 bases sitting between them. Germline V lookup: CDR1 MDHEN, CDR2 SYDVKM. CDR3: CASSFPVGRGSYEQYF. In DNA form, the CDR3 reads TGTGCCAGCAGTTTCCCAGTGGGCCGGGGCTCCTACGAGCAGTACTTC.

This clonotype turned up a few times. V is TRBV20-1 and J is TRBJ2-1; 8 bases line up with TRBD2. This CDR3 is 14 amino acids long. The J segment lost 7 bases and the V segment lost 0 bases, leaving 5 bases of the junction unmatched. The germline gives CDR1 DFQATT, CDR2 SNEGSKA (reference sequence). Written as DNA, the CDR3 is TGCAGTGCTAGAGATGCGGGAGGAGTGAATGAGCAGTTCTTC. It is translated as CSARDAGGVNEQFF.

The genes are TRBV6-5 and TRBJ2-5; 9 nucleotides match TRBD1. From germline, CDR1 is MNHEY and CDR2 SVGAGI. This CDR3 has 19 amino acids. The V gene end was trimmed by 0 bases and the J gene end by 4 bases; junction bases not matched to a gene: 15. The CDR3, as DNA: TGTGCCAGCAGTTACTCGCTAGTAGGGACAGGGCGGAGGGCAGAGACCCAGTACTTC. Translating it yields CASSYSLVGTGRRAETQYF.

This clonotype was detected only a few times. J is TRBJ1-1 and V is TRBV6-1; D is uncertain. The CDR3 runs to 14 residues. V gave up 6 bases and J gave up 7 bases, with 18 bases separating them. Looked up from germline, CDR1 is MNHNS and CDR2 is SASEGT. The CDR3 DNA follows: TGTGCCAGCAGCAGCGGAGGGAAGAAGGATGAAGCTTTCTTT. Translation: CASSSGGKKDEAFF.